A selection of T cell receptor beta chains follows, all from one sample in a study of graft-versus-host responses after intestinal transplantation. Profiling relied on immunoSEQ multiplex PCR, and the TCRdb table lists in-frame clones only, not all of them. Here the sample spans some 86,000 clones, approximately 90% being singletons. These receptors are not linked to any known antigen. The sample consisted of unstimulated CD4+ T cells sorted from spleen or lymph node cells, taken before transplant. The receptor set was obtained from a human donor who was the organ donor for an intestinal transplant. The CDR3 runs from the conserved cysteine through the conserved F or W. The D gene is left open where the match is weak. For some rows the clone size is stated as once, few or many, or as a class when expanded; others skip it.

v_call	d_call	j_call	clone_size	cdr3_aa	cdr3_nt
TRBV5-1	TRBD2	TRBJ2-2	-	CASSLGLAGAYTGELFF	TGCGCCAGCAGCCTGGGACTAGCGGGGGCCTACACCGGGGAGCTGTTTTTT
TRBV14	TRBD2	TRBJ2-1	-	CASSQVSGRAYHNEQFF	TGTGCCAGCAGCCAAGTAAGCGGGAGGGCCTACCACAATGAGCAGTTCTTC
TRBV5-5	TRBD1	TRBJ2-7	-	CASSLRTGGYFLEQYF	TGTGCCAGCAGCCTAAGGACAGGGGGCTATTTTCTGGAGCAGTACTTC
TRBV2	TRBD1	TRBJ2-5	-	CASSPDRGRRETQYF	TGTGCCAGCAGCCCCGACAGGGGGCGAAGGGAGACCCAGTACTTC
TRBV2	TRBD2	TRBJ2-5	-	CASSEYGLVSGTQYF	TGTGCCAGCAGTGAATACGGACTAGTAAGTGGGACCCAGTACTTC
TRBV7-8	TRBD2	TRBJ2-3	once	CASSPTPAGVRGTQYF	TGTGCCAGCAGCCCTACCCCGGCGGGAGTACGGGGTACGCAGTATTTT
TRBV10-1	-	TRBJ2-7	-	CASTPPGISYEQYF	TGCGCCAGCACCCCCCCGGGGATCTCCTACGAGCAGTACTTC
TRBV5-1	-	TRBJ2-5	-	CASSQPLGETQYF	TGCGCCAGCAGCCAACCACTAGGGGAGACCCAGTACTTC
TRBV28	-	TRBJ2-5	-	CASSFLSRGGRTQETQYF	TGTGCCAGCAGTTTTCTTTCGAGGGGAGGAAGGACACAAGAGACCCAGTACTTC
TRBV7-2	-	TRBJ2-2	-	CASSLSSAFTGELFF	TGTGCCAGCAGCTTATCCTCTGCGTTCACCGGGGAGCTGTTTTTT
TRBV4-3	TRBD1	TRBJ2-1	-	CASSGLPGQGPKEQFF	TGCGCCAGCAGCGGATTGCCGGGACAGGGGCCCAAGGAGCAGTTCTTC
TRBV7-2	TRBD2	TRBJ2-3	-	CASSSETLAGPGTDTQYF	TGTGCCAGCAGCTCCGAAACACTAGCGGGGCCTGGCACAGATACGCAGTATTTT
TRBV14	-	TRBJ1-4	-	CASSPRGQSNEKLFF	TGTGCCAGCAGCCCGAGAGGCCAGAGCAATGAAAAACTGTTTTTT
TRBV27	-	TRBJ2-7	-	CASSLGAVRSYEQYF	TGTGCCAGCAGTTTGGGGGCAGTGAGATCCTACGAGCAGTACTTC
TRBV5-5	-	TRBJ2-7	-	CASSLDARAYEQYF	TGTGCCAGCAGCTTGGATGCCAGGGCCTACGAGCAGTACTTC
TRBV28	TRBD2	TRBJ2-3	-	CASRLSRGGGDTQYF	TGTGCCAGCAGGCTATCTAGGGGCGGGGGAGATACGCAGTATTTT
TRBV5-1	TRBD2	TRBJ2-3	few	CASSYSGGATDTQYF	TGCGCCAGCAGTTATAGCGGGGGGGCCACAGATACGCAGTATTTT
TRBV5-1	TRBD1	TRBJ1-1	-	CASSLEGGASSEAFF	TGCGCCAGCAGCTTGGAAGGGGGCGCGTCTTCTGAAGCTTTCTTT
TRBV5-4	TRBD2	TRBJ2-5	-	CASSQIWTSSEKETQYF	TGTGCCAGCAGCCAAATTTGGACTAGCTCTGAGAAAGAGACCCAGTACTTC
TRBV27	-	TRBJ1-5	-	CASKSALGQPQHF	TGTGCCAGCAAATCCGCCCTAGGTCAGCCCCAGCATTTT
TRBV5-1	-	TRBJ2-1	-	CASSSRGVSNEQFF	TGCGCCAGCAGCTCCAGGGGGGTTAGTAATGAGCAGTTCTTC
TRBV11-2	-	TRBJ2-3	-	CASSPRRTLFAQADTQYF	TGTGCCAGCAGCCCCAGACGGACTTTATTCGCCCAGGCAGATACGCAGTATTTT
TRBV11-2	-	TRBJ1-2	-	CASSLDPGASNYGCTF	TGTGCCAGCAGCTTAGATCCAGGGGCGTCTAACTATGGCTGCACCTTC
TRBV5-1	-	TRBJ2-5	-	CASSGNIEETQYF	TGCGCCAGCTCAGGTAATATCGAGGAGACCCAGTACTTC
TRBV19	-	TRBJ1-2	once	CASSIWGRQAGYTF	TGTGCCAGTAGTATATGGGGTCGACAGGCTGGCTACACCTTC
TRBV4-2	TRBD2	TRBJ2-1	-	CASSQPSSGPNNEQFF	TGTGCCAGCAGCCAACCTTCTAGCGGACCCAACAATGAGCAGTTCTTC
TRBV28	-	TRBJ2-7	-	CASRRGSGEQYF	TGTGCCAGCCGGAGGGGCTCTGGGGAGCAGTACTTC
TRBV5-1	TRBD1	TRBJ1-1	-	CASSSGGQDTEAFF	TGCGCCAGCAGCTCGGGGGGACAGGACACTGAAGCTTTCTTT
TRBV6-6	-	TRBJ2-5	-	CASSTPGYGTQYF	TGTGCCAGCAGTACCCCGGGATATGGGACCCAGTACTTC
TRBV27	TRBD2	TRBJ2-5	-	CASSPRTSGAKETQYF	TGTGCCAGCAGTCCCCGGACTAGCGGGGCGAAAGAGACCCAGTACTTC
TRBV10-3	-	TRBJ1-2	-	CAISEAAYGYTF	TGTGCCATCAGTGAAGCCGCGTATGGCTACACCTTC
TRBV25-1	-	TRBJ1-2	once	CASRKREDYGYTF	TGTGCCAGCAGGAAAAGGGAGGACTATGGCTACACCTTC
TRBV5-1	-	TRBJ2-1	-	CASSQQGTEQFF	TGCGCCAGCAGCCAACAGGGAACTGAGCAGTTCTTC
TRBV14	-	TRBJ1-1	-	CASSQHSEAFF	TGTGCCAGCAGCCAACATTCTGAAGCTTTCTTT
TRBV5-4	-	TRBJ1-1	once	CASSQLQAYTEAFF	TGTGCCAGCAGCCAGCTACAGGCCTACACTGAAGCTTTCTTT
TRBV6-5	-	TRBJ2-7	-	CASSYPDTFYEQYF	TGTGCCAGCAGTTACCCGGACACTTTCTACGAGCAGTACTTC
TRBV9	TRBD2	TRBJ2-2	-	CASSVGGLAGGNTGELFF	TGTGCCAGCAGCGTAGGGGGACTAGCGGGGGGGAACACCGGGGAGCTGTTTTTT
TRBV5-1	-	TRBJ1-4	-	CASSSQGGEKLFF	TGCGCCAGCAGCTCGCAGGGTGGGGAAAAACTGTTTTTT
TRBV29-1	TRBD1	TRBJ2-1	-	CSVEGGRQGSYNEQFF	TGCAGCGTTGAAGGTGGGAGACAGGGCTCCTACAATGAGCAGTTCTTC
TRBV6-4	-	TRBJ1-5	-	CASSRGMDQPQHF	TGTGCCAGCAGTAGGGGAATGGATCAGCCCCAGCATTTT